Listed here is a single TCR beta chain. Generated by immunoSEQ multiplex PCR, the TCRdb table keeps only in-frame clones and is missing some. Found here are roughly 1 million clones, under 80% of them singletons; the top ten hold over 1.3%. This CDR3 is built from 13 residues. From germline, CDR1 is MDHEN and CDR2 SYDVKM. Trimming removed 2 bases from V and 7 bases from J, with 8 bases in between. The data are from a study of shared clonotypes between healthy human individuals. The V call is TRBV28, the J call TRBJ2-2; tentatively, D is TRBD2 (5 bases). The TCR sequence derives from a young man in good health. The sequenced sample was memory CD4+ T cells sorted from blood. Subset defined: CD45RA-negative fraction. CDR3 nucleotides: TGTGCCAGCAGTTTAGGAGGAGGCGGGGAGCTGTTTTTT. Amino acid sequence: CASSLGGGGELFF.